This T cell receptor beta chain originates from a study of CD8 T cells in Susac syndrome (dated by TCRdb to about 2019). Some background on the complete study: Repertoire sequencing was used to test whether CD8+ T cell activation and differentiation in Susac syndrome was antigen driven. Findings and caveats that apply to the study as a whole: The number of individuals in the TCR sequencing and HLA analysis was recognized as being relatively small.

Peripheral blood CD8+ and CD4+ T cells from healthy donors, Susac syndrome patients and multiple sclerosis patients were profiled using high-throughput TCR beta sequencing. The healthy donors served as controls matched for age and sex. Bulk CD8+ and CD4+ T cells were purified by magnetic negative isolation, while CD8+ TEMRA cells were enriched using FACS. Blood was collected in EDTA tubes and processed within 24 hours, with PBMCs isolated through density gradient centrifugation. PBMCs intended for TCR sequencing were frozen in liquid nitrogen and were later thawed in a 37 degrees C water bath. Purity of sorted or isolated CD4+, CD8+ and CD8+ TEMRA cells was at least 90%. RNA was extracted using the RNeasy kit, and roughly 0.45 to 1 microgram was reverse transcribed with random hexamers. The immunoSEQ multiplex PCR assay, which covers 54 Vbeta and 13 Jbeta segments, was used to amplify TCR beta CDR3 regions. PCR amplification bias was corrected by using a synthetic template baseline for primer optimization and computational correction. In the paper's pipeline: Reads were assigned to V, D and J genes according to IMGT and analyzed in immunoSEQ Analyzer, with only productive sequences retained. Clonality was computed as one minus Shannon entropy normalized by log2 of the number of productive unique sequences. For each patient and control, public and private clones were evaluated among the 100 most prevalent clones. Clones were defined as Susac-specific if absent from the healthy and MS cohorts, from roughly 1,100 published viral clones and from other ImmuneACCESS disease sequences. TCRdb took the public reads, trimmed them with fastp at Q25, ran MiXCR for clone calling and kept in-frame beta chains. Rows are combined by CDR3 protein, so each entry shows the most common genes and DNA. The V and J calls, along with clone size, are taken from TCRdb and not from the paper's own processing. The sample table shows approximately 150,000 distinct CDR3 sequences, and approximately 93% are seen once. The ten biggest clones cover approximately 0.09% of the sample.

Comment on this clonotype: This clone's antigen is unknown. Base qualities were left out, and no much larger clone turns up one base away.

Material for sequencing was CD4+ T cells from PBMCs. The source of this sequence is a human donor in good health.

The CDR3 region has the sequence CASRARDSIWDEQFF. The DNA sequence is given as TGTGCCAGCAGGGCAAGGGACAGCATTTGGGATGAGCAGTTCTTC. The V and J segments used are TRBV6-4 and TRBJ2-1, with 7 middle bases fitting TRBD1. CDR1 is given as MRHNA and CDR2 as SNTAGT, both from the germline V gene. There are 15 amino acids in the CDR3, from cysteine to phenylalanine inclusive. Kept here is only the CDR3 DNA, which spans 45 bases and is read in frame from base 1. Trimming removed 6 bases from V and 8 bases from J; the gene matches leave 13 bases unexplained.